The T cell receptor beta chain under discussion was sequenced for a study of T cell repertoires in cytomegalovirus infection (dated by TCRdb to the late 2010s). Broadly, across the study: Alongside well-studied HLA-B-restricted epitopes, the peptide stimulations were aimed at recently identified HLA-C-restricted CMV epitopes, whose presentation resists viral immunomodulation. Donor HLA type was relevant to the analysis, as public TCR beta signatures indicated carriage of CMV infection together with the matching HLA type.

The germline ends are 15 bases apart after V is trimmed by 3 bases and J by 6 bases. Spanning cysteine to phenylalanine, the CDR3 consists of 14 amino acids. The entry retains the CDR3 DNA only, 42 bases that are in frame from base 1. Interpreted using the paper, the treatment or condition label stands for: in vitro stimulation with specific CMV peptide epitopes to enrich CMV-specific T cells. Summary of the overall study and its limitations: In both this cohort and an independent cohort of under 450 donors, the cumulative frequency of public TCR beta family members distinguished carriers of CMV infection plus the relevant HLA type. The ex vivo response was dominated by HLA-C-restricted CMV-specific TCR beta clonotypes, and the single most frequent clonotype in two of eight donors was supplied by these HLA-C-restricted clonotypes.

Turning to this clonotype: The specificity of this receptor is unknown. Base qualities are not recorded, but no much larger clone differs from it by a single base.

For sequencing, an Illumina HiSeq 1500 was employed. Starting from the raw public reads, TCRdb applied fastp trimming at Q25, assembled clones with MiXCR and retained in-frame beta chains. All rows with the same CDR3 protein become a single entry with the most common DNA and genes. This sample has about 830,000 distinct CDR3 sequences in its table, and about 31% of those were observed once. The leading ten clones occupy 9.5% to 15% of the sample. The clonotype was recovered from a human donor in good health (CMV status not recorded). Some clones in this sample may be carry-over from other donors' samples. The input for sequencing was cultured CD8+ T cells from PBMCs, taken from culture after CMV antigen stimulation. The receptor chain draws on TRBV12-3 or TRBV12-4 and TRBJ2-7, and possibly TRBD1, on 5 matching bases. The nucleotide sequence is TGTGCCAGCAGTTTTTCGCAGGGTATGCCCGAGCAGTACTTC. Its product reads: CASSFSQGMPEQYF.